This T cell receptor (beta chain) was obtained from a study of cytomegalovirus exposure and HLA in healthy donors listed by TCRdb under 2017. A note on the overall study: In an earlier analysis of some 610 of the donors, around 290 Gb of sequence data and 100 million or so unique TCR beta sequences from about 179 million T cells were reported. An early release that covered more than 550 HLA-typed donors contained about 290 gigabases of sequencing data and around 80 million unique TCR sequences. The genetic ancestry cluster associated with self-reported Caucasian donors included about four fifths of the roughly 390 genotyped donors. The study was designed to test whether signatures of past pathogen exposure could be identified by cataloging public T cell receptors. The T cell repertoires of 666 subjects were profiled by immunosequencing and related to cytomegalovirus serostatus. A separate validation cohort of roughly 120 different subjects was used in addition to the approximately 640-subject first cohort. To predict cytomegalovirus infection status, the study combined high-throughput TCR immunosequencing, statistical association of individual TCRs with disease status, and machine learning. A later analysis re-analyzed previously published TCR beta repertoires from approximately 670 donors and added high-resolution HLA genotyping to study TCR occurrence patterns. In the later analysis, no new phenotypic data were used to find candidate immune exposures; instead, reliance was placed on TCR beta sequences and their occurrence across donors. An earlier analysis of fewer than 700 of the donors applied high-throughput TCR beta sequencing to assess whether each TCR beta V gene segment acted as functional or pseudogenic. Donor age, sex, ethnicity and CMV serostatus were collected together with the repertoire data. A later genetic analysis used genome-wide SNP genotypes for about 65% of the roughly 700 donors, treating that subset as a discovery cohort. Every repertoire in the discovery cohort had been generated on one and the same sequencing platform. Class I and class II HLA loci were covered by the typing at four-digit resolution. The number of typed donors differed by locus: about 629-640 for A, B, C, DRB1 and DQB1; roughly 510 for DQA1; 606 for DPA1; and around 450 for DPB1. About five DR-DQ haplotypes were treated as single units for association and clustering because of strong linkage in the cohort. On average, roughly 250,000 unique TCR beta nucleotide sequences were sequenced per donor among 398 genotyped donors of the cohort, with 15% to 20% of those sequences being non-productive.

The cohort consisted of 666 healthy bone marrow donors. At the time of sampling, every cohort member was nominally healthy, though immune exposures that went unrecorded were likely present. The donor was CMV seronegative and belonged to the group of over 300 seronegative cohort members. Each donor provided a peripheral blood sample, and peripheral blood mononuclear cells were used for TCR beta sequencing. The Qiagen DNeasy Blood Extraction Kit was used to extract genomic DNA from the blood cell samples. For this clone: Its binding antigen is unknown. One base away there is no much larger clone; base qualities are not given.

The library was obtained by the immunoSEQ multiplex PCR assay. The multiplex PCR relied on a mix of 60 forward primers for TCR Vbeta segments and 13 reverse primers for TCR Jbeta segments. The CDR3 region of rearranged TCR beta genes was amplified from genomic DNA with a multiplex PCR assay. Amplified TCR beta libraries were sequenced as 87-base-pair reads on the Illumina HiSeq System. The authors processed their data as follows. In a later analysis, some 80 million unique TCR beta chains were counted across the 500 to 850 repertoires, and approximately 9.9 million of these chains were shared by at least two donors. Raw reads were error-corrected and collapsed into unique sequences with a nearest-neighbor algorithm that merged closely related sequences to remove PCR and sequencing errors. CDR3 sequences were aligned to IMGT reference sequences to assign V, D and J gene segments. For a sequence to be retained, a match of at least six nucleotides was required to both a V gene segment and a J gene segment. Rearrangements were called productive when the CDR3 lacked stop codons and stayed in frame with V and J; all others were non-productive. CDR3 was defined according to IMGT convention as the region running from the second conserved V-encoded cysteine to the conserved J-encoded phenylalanine. The earlier analysis of about 500 of the donors excluded sequences that lacked an unambiguous match to a single V gene segment. An earlier analysis of fewer than 750 of the donors called V segments functional above 56.7% productive rearrangements and segregating when the between-donor standard deviation exceeded 5%. A statistical classification framework was built to diagnose cytomegalovirus status from the catalog of TCR beta chain sequences. In a later analysis, TCR nucleotide sequences were compared against IMGT/GENE-DB human TR gene sequences so that V and J genes could be assigned. A later analysis assigned CDR3 sequences and most-parsimonious VDJ recombination scenarios with the TCRdist pipeline. A later analysis defined each TCR beta chain by its CDR3 amino acid sequence plus V-gene family, and excluded reads lacking a unique V-gene family. As a way to deal with suspected cross-contamination and a sequencing artifact, a later analysis dropped 450 to 600 nucleotide sequences that were highly shared and had low generation probability. In a later analysis, a clonal expansion index was calculated for each public chain from normalized within-repertoire ranks of inferred template counts. A later analysis computed generation probabilities with a VDJ recombination model fitted to out-of-frame rearrangements, and checked the results against IGoR. In a later analysis, TCR-TCR, TCR-HLA and TCR-CMV co-occurrence was scored with hypergeometric tests, and a repertoire-size bias correction was applied to TCR pairs. In a later analysis, false discovery rates were estimated by permuting HLA or CMV assignments 20 times. In a later analysis, co-occurring TCRs were grouped using DBSCAN, with TCRdist sequence similarity added in when clustering inside HLA-allele-positive subsets. Repertoires with fewer than 30,000 or more than 120,000 public chains, plus five repertoires with anomalous nucleotide sharing, were excluded from co-occurrence clustering. TCRdb retrieved this table from immuneACCESS and kept in-frame rearrangements only. Not all clones are present; in checked studies, unresolved V genes account for under half, and no reason is known for the remainder. The V and J calls and clone size were taken over from that table, and D and trimming were inferred from the DNA. Present in this sample are about 18,000 clones, more than 65% of which were seen just once. Less than 4.5% of the sample belongs to the ten largest clones.

The junction shows trimming of 2 bases on V and 8 bases on J, and the gene matches do not reach 4 bases of it. Taken from cysteine to phenylalanine, the CDR3 has 15 residues. The sequence is cut down to CDR3 DNA, 45 bases in frame from base 1. Via the germline V gene, CDR1 is SGHDT and CDR2 YYEEEE. General conclusions and limits of the study: While some public TCRs were present in many individuals, most TCR sequences turned up only very rarely across donors. When HLA alleles, especially DR and DQ, strongly co-occurred, TCR associations were difficult to assign to individual alleles. The 87-base-pair reads could not distinguish some IMGT-functional V segments, including TRBV6-2 and TRBV6-3, so those segments were excluded. V-gene and J-gene trimming of TCR beta chains was associated with a missense DCLRE1C variant in a later genetic analysis, and the association was replicated in an independent cohort. A later analysis associated about 18,000 TCR beta sequences with specific HLA alleles at a false discovery rate of 0.05. Because some donors lacked HLA typing at each locus, the association tests relied only on the typed subset. Compared with the roughly 710-donor mean, donors in an Asian-associated ancestry cluster had fewer N-insertions in productive TCRs, according to a later genetic analysis. In a later analysis, several top co-occurrence clusters were reported to appear linked to parvovirus B19, influenza, CMV and Epstein-Barr virus. In a later analysis, most CMV-associated TCR beta chains were found to appear HLA-restricted, with HLA associations seemingly driven largely by CMV exposure. For the cohort, immune exposure information was limited to CMV serostatus. A further reported finding was that TCR beta sequences accurately predicted the HLA-A and HLA-B alleles for most subjects in the first cohort. A later analysis found that TCR association rates varied across HLA loci, with DRB1 alleles showing the most associated TCRs and HLA-C alleles the fewest. A cluster of highly shared sequence variants was judged likely to be a technical artifact of the sequencing pipeline. A total of some 180 TCR beta chains were listed by the study as associated with cytomegalovirus. According to the authors, the approach could potentially be generalized to other disease states and immunological phenotypes. In an earlier analysis of several hundred of the donors, most TCR beta V segments were observed in productive rearrangements about 87% or about 30% of the time, broadly matching IMGT annotations. The presence/absence analyses assumed that sequencing depth was roughly uniform across donors, and that assumption may not be true. The classifier was reported to diagnose cytomegalovirus status with high specificity and sensitivity in both the original cohort and the validation cohort. A few of the identified cytomegalovirus-associated TCR beta chains were confirmed in vitro to be specific for cytomegalovirus antigens. This cohort had only TCR beta chains sequenced, and the lack of alpha or paired-chain data limited which features could be detected. In a later analysis, HLA-associated TCR beta chains showed more clonal expansion and lower generation probabilities than non-associated chains that were equally common. Correlated functional status among segregating V segments might be attributable to linkage disequilibrium, but an unknown experimental factor could not be ruled out. The earlier analysis of some 540 of the donors excluded fewer than 20 rarely observed V segments, including chromosome 9 orphons, because counts were too low.

The chain is encoded by TRBV5-6 joined to TRBJ1-6; 10 bases in the middle match TRBD1. The source is a young man in good health and CMV-seronegative. The specimen sequenced was PBMCs. The DNA sequence is as follows: TGTGCCAGCAGCTTAAGGACAGGGGGGCATTCACCCCTCCACTTT. It is translated as CASSLRTGGHSPLHF.